This section outlines one T cell receptor beta chain sequence together with its context. Antigen: not known. The CDR3 end is not reached by the read, which stops 3 residues before it; the germline J gene fills it in. Average input was around 1,100 ng genomic DNA for immunoSEQ TCR beta CDR3 amplification. The data were produced by immunoSEQ multiplex PCR, yet TCRdb's version contains in-frame clones alone and is incomplete. With about 48,000 clones in the sample, the ten largest clones hold around 1.6%. The record originates from a study of T cells in women clearing cervical HPV infection. Overall study context: Donors had HPV16-related CIN3 or worse; 2 had invasive cancer. Controls' single incident HPV16 infection cleared within 12 months without precancer.

Study-level results: Repertoire richness, not evenness, was significantly elevated in CIN3+ cases versus controls.

Germline V gene data show CDR1 as ENHRY and CDR2 as SYGVKD. The CDR3 totals 18 residues. The V segment lost 9 bases and the J segment 1 base; nucleotides outside the gene matches: 13. The chain links TRBV10-3 to TRBJ2-2, with TRBD2 identical over 11 bases. The receptor's source is a woman between 18 and 69 years old with a cervical HPV16 infection that either progressed to CIN3+ or cleared (not recorded which). Sequenced: blood buffy coat. CDR3 sequence reads: CAMKSGLAGGQNTGELFF. CDR3 DNA, as far as it was read: TGTGCCATGAAATCGGGGCTAGCGGGGGGACAGAACACCGGGGAG.